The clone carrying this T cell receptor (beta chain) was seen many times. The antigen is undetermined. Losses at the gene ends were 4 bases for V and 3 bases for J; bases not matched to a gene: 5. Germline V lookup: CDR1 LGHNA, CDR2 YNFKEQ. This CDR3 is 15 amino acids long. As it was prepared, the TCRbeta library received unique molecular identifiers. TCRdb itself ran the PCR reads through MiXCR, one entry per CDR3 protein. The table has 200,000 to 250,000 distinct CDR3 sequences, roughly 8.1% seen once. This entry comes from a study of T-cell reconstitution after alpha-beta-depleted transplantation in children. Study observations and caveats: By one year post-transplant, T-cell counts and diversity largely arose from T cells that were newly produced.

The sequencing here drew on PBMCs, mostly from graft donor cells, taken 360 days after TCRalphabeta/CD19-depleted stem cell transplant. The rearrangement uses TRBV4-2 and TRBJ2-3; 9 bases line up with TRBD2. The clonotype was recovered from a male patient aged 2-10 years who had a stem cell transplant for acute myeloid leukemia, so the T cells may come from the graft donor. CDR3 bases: TGTGCCAGCAGCCTCTCCAGCGGGGGGACAGATACGCAGTATTTT. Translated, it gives CASSLSSGGTDTQYF.